This T cell receptor beta chain was recorded in a study of siplizumab effects on memory and regulatory T cells. This table comes from immunoSEQ multiplex PCR, and its TCRdb copy is limited to in-frame clones, with some not included. The sample yields 92,000 or so clones, around 89% seen once. The sequence was obtained from a human donor in good health. Sequencing used CD4+ T cells sorted from blood.

The CDR3 DNA reads TGTGCCAGCTCACCACCTTTCGGACAGGGAGGTTACGAGCAGTACTTC. Residues: CASSPPFGQGGYEQYF. This rearrangement joins TRBV18 to TRBJ2-7, with 8 nucleotides matching TRBD1. The CDR3 has 16 amino acids. Germline CDR1 reads KGHSH; CDR2 reads LQKENI. Trimming removed 0 bases from V and 4 bases from J; junction bases left unmatched: 8.